This T cell receptor beta chain was documented in a study of blood T cell repertoires in COVID-19. Looking at the study overall: The United States, Italy and Spain were the sources of the acute and convalescent COVID-19 samples. PBMCs, B-cell-depleted T cells, or T cells provided the cDNA or gDNA that made up the material.

This CDR3 region has 16 residues. In germline, CDR1 is SEHNR, CDR2 FQNEAQ (reference sequence). The ends were cut back, 1 base at V and 1 base at J, with 13 bases in the middle. Here immunoSEQ multiplex PCR was the method, and the copy in TCRdb shows in-frame clones only, minus some. Found here are hundreds of thousands of clones, roughly nine tenths of them singletons; the top ten hold approximately 6%. The clonotype originates from a woman between 35 and 50 years old who had recovered from COVID-19. The chain combines TRBV7-9 with TRBJ1-1, with D possibly TRBD1 on 5 matching bases. What was sequenced was PBMCs or T cells enriched from blood (not recorded which). The CDR3 nucleotides read TGTGCCAGCAGCTTAGAAGGAGGGGTTGGGAACACTGAAGCTTTCTTT. Its translation: CASSLEGGVGNTEAFF. The whole variable domain, filled in from reference TRBV7-9 and TRBJ1-1, reads DTGVSQNPRHKITKRGQNVTFRCDPISEHNRLYWYRQTLGQGPEFLTYFQNEAQLEKSRLLSDRFSAERPKGSFSTLEIQRTEQGDSAMYLCASSLEGGVGNTEAFFGQGTRLTVV.